This is a list of T cell receptor beta chains from one sample in a study of blood T cell repertoires in COVID-19. The table came from immunoSEQ multiplex PCR; TCRdb's copy has only in-frame clones and leaves some out. Of more than 250,000 clones listed, about 83% are singletons. Input material: peripheral blood. The receptors here all came from a woman aged 45 to 65 with acute or convalescent COVID-19. The CDR3 runs from the conserved cysteine through the conserved F or W. A D gene is named only where the DNA matches it firmly. Some rows have no size entry. The others give once, few or many, or a class for an expanded clone.

cdr3_length	clone_size	d_call	j_call	v_call	cdr3_nt	cdr3_aa
16	NA	NA	TRBJ1-6	TRBV5-1	TGCGCCAACCTGTCGGGCGGGGGGCGTCGCAATTCACCCCTCCACTTT	CANLSGGGRRNSPLHF
16	NA	TRBD2	TRBJ2-5	TRBV30	TGTGCCTGGAGTGTACGTGGTAGCGGGGGGGGAGAGACCCAGTACTTC	CAWSVRGSGGGETQYF
17	NA	TRBD1	TRBJ1-4	TRBV4-3	TGCGCCAGCAGCCGAGGGAACATTCGACAGGGCAACGAAAAACTGTTTTTT	CASSRGNIRQGNEKLFF
18	NA	NA	TRBJ2-3	TRBV7-9	TGTGCCAGCAGCTCCACTCTATTGGCGGGGGCCCGCACAGATACGCAGTATTTT	CASSSTLLAGARTDTQYF
13	NA	TRBD1	TRBJ1-1	TRBV6-5	TGTGCCAGCAGCGAGAGAGGGACAGGGGAAGCTTTCTTT	CASSERGTGEAFF
16	few	NA	TRBJ1-2	TRBV19	TGTGCCAGTAGTACAATAATGACAGCAACTAACTATGGCTACACCTTC	CASSTIMTATNYGYTF
14	NA	TRBD1	TRBJ2-7	TRBV19	TGTGCCAGTAGTGCGGGACAGGGTTCGGGCGAGCAGTACTTC	CASSAGQGSGEQYF
11	NA	NA	TRBJ2-1	TRBV27	TGTGCCAGCAGTGTATACAATGAGCAGTTCTTC	CASSVYNEQFF
14	few	TRBD1	TRBJ1-2	TRBV7-2	TGTGCCAGCAGCTGGCAACAGGGGACGGGGGGCTACACCTTC	CASSWQQGTGGYTF
17	NA	TRBD2	TRBJ2-3	TRBV11-2	TGTGCCAGCAGCGCCCAGTGGGGCGGGGGGTCCACAGATACGCAGTATTTT	CASSAQWGGGSTDTQYF
17	NA	TRBD1	TRBJ2-2	TRBV5-1	TGCGCCAGCAGCCCGAATTCACCAACAGGGGTAGCCGGGGAGCTGTTTTTT	CASSPNSPTGVAGELFF
13	NA	TRBD2	TRBJ2-3	TRBV7-2	TGTGCCAGCAGCTTCACTAGCGGTGATACGCAGTATTTT	CASSFTSGDTQYF
12	NA	NA	TRBJ2-7	TRBV27	TGTGCCAGCAGTTTAATGCAGGGAGAGCAGTACTTC	CASSLMQGEQYF
15	NA	NA	TRBJ1-2	TRBV5-1	TGCGCCAGCAGCTTCTACGGAGCAGATTCTAAGGGCTACACCTTC	CASSFYGADSKGYTF
14	NA	TRBD2	TRBJ2-3	TRBV6-5	TGTGCCAGCACTAGACTAGCGGGAGAGGATACGCAGTATTTT	CASTRLAGEDTQYF
14	NA	NA	TRBJ1-2	TRBV2	TGTGCCAGCTTCCGGTCTCAATTAACCTATGGCTACACCTTC	CASFRSQLTYGYTF